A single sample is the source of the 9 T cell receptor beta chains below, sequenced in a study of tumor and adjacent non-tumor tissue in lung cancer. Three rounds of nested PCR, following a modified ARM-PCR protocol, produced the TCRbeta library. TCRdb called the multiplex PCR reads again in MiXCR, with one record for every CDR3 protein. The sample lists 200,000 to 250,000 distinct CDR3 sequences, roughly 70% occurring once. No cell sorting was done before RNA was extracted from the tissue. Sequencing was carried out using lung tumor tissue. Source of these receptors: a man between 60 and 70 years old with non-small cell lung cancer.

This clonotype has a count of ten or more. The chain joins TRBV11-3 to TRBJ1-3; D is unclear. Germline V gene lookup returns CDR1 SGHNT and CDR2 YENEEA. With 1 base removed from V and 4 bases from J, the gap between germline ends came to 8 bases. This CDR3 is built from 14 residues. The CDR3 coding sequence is TGTGCCAGCAGCTTAGGTGTCCAAGGAAACACCATATATTTT. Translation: CASSLGVQGNTIYF.

The DNA of the CDR3 is TGCAGCGTTGAAGAAGCCATGGGCAGATTGATTGAAAAACTGTTTTTT. Translation gives CSVEEAMGRLIEKLFF. The V and J genes are TRBV29-1 and TRBJ1-4, with D unresolved. CDR1 SQVTM and CDR2 ANQGSEA come from the germline V gene. The V and J ends lost 0 bases and 7 bases respectively, with 18 bases between them. CDR3 length: 16 residues.

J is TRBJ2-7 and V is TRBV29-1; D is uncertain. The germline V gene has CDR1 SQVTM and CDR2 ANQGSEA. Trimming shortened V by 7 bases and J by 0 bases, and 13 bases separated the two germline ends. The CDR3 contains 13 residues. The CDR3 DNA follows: TGCAGCGCCATTCCGAGAAGCTCCTACGAGCAGTACTTC. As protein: CSAIPRSSYEQYF.

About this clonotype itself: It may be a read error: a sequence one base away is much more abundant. CDR3 sequence (DNA): TGCAGCGTGAAGGACGGTAATCAGCCCCAGCATTTT. Amino acid sequence: CSVKDGNQPQHF. The J gene is TRBJ1-5, the V gene TRBV29-1; D gene uncertain. Germline V gene data show CDR1 as SQVTM and CDR2 as ANQGSEA. Trimming left V 6 bases short and J 4 bases short, with 10 bases between. The CDR3 spans 12 residues.

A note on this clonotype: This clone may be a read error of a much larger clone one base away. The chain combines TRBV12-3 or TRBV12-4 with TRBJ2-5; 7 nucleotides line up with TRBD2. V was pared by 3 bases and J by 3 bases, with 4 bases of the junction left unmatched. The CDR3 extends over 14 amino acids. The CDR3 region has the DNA TGTGCCAGCAGTTTTCGGGCGGGAGAAGAGACCCAGTACTTC. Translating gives CASSFRAGEETQYF.

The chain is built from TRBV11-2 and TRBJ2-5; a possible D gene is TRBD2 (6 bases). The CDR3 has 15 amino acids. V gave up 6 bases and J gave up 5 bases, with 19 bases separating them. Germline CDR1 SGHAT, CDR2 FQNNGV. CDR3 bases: TGTGCCAGCAGGCCCCACCAGGAGGGGCATGAGACCCAGTACTTC. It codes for CASRPHQEGHETQYF.

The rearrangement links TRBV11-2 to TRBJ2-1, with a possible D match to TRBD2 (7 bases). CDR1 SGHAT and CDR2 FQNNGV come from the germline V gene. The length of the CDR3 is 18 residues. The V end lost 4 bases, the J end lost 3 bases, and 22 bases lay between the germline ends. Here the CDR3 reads CASSSRGWGGRVYNEQFF. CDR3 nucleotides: TGTGCCAGCAGCTCCCGGGGTTGGGGGGGCCGTGTCTACAATGAGCAGTTCTTC.

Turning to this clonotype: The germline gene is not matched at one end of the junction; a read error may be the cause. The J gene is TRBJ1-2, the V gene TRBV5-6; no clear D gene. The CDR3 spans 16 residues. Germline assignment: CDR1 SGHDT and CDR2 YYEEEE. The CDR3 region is CASSLESGRWAYGYTF. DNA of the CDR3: TGTGCCAGCAGTTTGGAAAGTGGCAGGTGGGCCTATGGCTACACCTTC. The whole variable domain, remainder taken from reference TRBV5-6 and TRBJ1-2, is DAGVTQSPTHLIKTRGQQVTLRCSPKSGHDTVSWYQQALGQGPQFIFQYYEEEERQRGNFPDRFSGHQFPNYSSELNVNALLLGDSALYLCASSLESGRWAYGYTFGSGTRLTVV.

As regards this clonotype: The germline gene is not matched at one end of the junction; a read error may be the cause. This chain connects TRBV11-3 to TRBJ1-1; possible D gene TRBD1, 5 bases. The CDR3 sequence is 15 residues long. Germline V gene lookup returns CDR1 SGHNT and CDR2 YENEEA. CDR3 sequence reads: CANSPEGVMNTEAFF. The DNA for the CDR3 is TGTGCCAACAGCCCCGAAGGGGTGATGAACACTGAAGCTTTCTTT.